This T cell receptor (beta chain) was sequenced during a study of T cells in Graves' hyperthyroidism and ophthalmopathy. Per germline, CDR1 SNHLY and CDR2 FYNNEI. CDR3 length equals 13 residues. The germline V and J ends were trimmed by 8 bases and 5 bases, with 13 bases remaining between them. Study results and limitations: Most thyroid clonotypes that were expanded above 0.001 also turned up in blood.

It was RNA transcripts that yielded the amplified TCR beta CDR3 regions. In the first-round RT-PCR of the TCR CDR3, the HTBI primer set was used. TCRdb reanalysed the multiplex PCR reads using MiXCR and keeps one entry per CDR3 protein. The table has hundreds of thousands of distinct CDR3 sequences, about an eighth seen once. Many counts were recorded for this clonotype. Its target is unknown. The sequenced sample was blood. The chain uses TRBV2 and TRBJ2-1; D is unclear. The clonotype was recovered from a man in his fifties with Graves' ophthalmopathy. CDR3 in DNA: TGTGCCAGCGACCCCCCGCGAGACAATGAGCAGTTCTTC. Encoded protein: CASDPPRDNEQFF.